The 18 T cell receptor beta chains below all came from one sample that was sequenced in a study of T cell responses to AZD1222 COVID-19 vaccine. Libraries were prepared by immunoSEQ multiplex PCR; TCRdb keeps only in-frame clonotypes and omits some of them. Of 95,000 to 150,000 clones in the sample, 87% were seen once. The specimen was peripheral blood, collected on day 0 of AZD1222 vaccination. These receptors were taken from an adult in good health.

This rearrangement joins TRBV5-4 to TRBJ1-4; weak D call: TRBD1 (5 bases). This CDR3 contains 16 residues. Germline loops: CDR1 SGHNT, CDR2 YYREEE (reference sequence). Deletions cut 0 bases from V and 0 bases from J, with 9 bases between. DNA for the CDR3: TGTGCCAGCAGCTTGGTTCCAGGGCCAACTAATGAAAAACTGTTTTTT. It encodes CASSLVPGPTNEKLFF.

The rearrangement uses TRBV3-1 (or the pseudogene TRBV3-2) and TRBJ2-2, with TRBD2 identical over 14 bases. Germline V gene sequence: CDR1 LGHDT, CDR2 YNNKEL (reference sequence). CDR3 length: 20 residues. V trimming: 4 bases; J trimming: 1 base; junction bases outside the gene matches: 11. The CDR3 is CASSLTPRTSGGMNTGELFF. The DNA for the CDR3 is TGTGCCAGCAGCCTCACTCCCCGGACTAGCGGGGGGATGAACACCGGGGAGCTGTTTTTT.

The rearrangement links TRBV19 to TRBJ2-3; D might be TRBD2 (6 bases). Germline V CDR1 and CDR2: LNHDA, SQIVND (reference sequence). Trimming took 7 bases from V and 10 from J, leaving 12 bases between them. The CDR3 runs to 11 residues. CDR3 bases: TGTGCCAGTAAGTCACGCGGGGCGCAGTATTTT. Protein product: CASKSRGAQYF.

This clone was observed once. The V and J genes are TRBV7-7 and TRBJ2-1; 7 nucleotides line up with TRBD1. The junction had 11 bases not matched to a gene; V was cut back by 6 bases and J by 6 bases. This CDR3 contains 15 residues. Looked up from germline, CDR1 is SSHAT and CDR2 is FNYEAQ (reference sequence). CDR3 amino acids: CASSLGRGHGNEQFF. The CDR3 coding sequence is TGTGCCAGCAGTCTGGGAAGGGGGCATGGCAATGAGCAGTTCTTC.

This chain links TRBV6-5 with TRBJ2-3; the match to TRBD2 covers 9 bases. The CDR3 has 15 residues. The trim removed 7 bases at V and 3 bases at J, leaving 8 bases unmatched. Germline assignment: CDR1 MNHEY and CDR2 SVGAGI. Here the CDR3 DNA reads TGTGCCAGCACCCGAGCGGGGGGACTTACAGATACGCAGTATTTT. Translating gives CASTRAGGLTDTQYF.

V gene TRBV14 combines with J gene TRBJ1-4; D might be TRBD1 (6 bases). Between the trimmed V and J ends, which lost 4 bases and 0 bases, there was a span of 12 bases. From germline, CDR1 is SGHDN and CDR2 FVKESK. The CDR3 has 16 residues. CDR3 nucleotides: TGTGCCAGCAGCCCACTAACAGGGACAACTAATGAAAAACTGTTTTTT. Translated: CASSPLTGTTNEKLFF.

The chain employs TRBV11-2 and TRBJ2-5, with D tentatively TRBD2 (7 bases). The CDR3 spans 14 residues. Germline CDR1 is SGHAT and CDR2 is FQNNGV. The ends were cut back, 4 bases at V and 1 base at J, with 10 bases in the middle. This CDR3 reads CASSWGGAQETQYF. As DNA, the CDR3 is TGTGCCAGCAGCTGGGGGGGGGCCCAAGAGACCCAGTACTTC.

This chain connects TRBV6-5 to TRBJ1-5; 7 bases are shared with TRBD1. The V gene end was trimmed by 4 bases and the J gene end by 7 bases; junction bases not matched to a gene: 10. CDR3 size: 15 residues. CDR1 and CDR2 from the germline V gene are MNHEY and SVGAGI. The CDR3 DNA sequence: TGTGCCAGCAGTTCAACTACAGGGGCAAGGCAGCCCCAGCATTTT. This sequence encodes CASSSTTGARQPQHF.

This clone was observed once. The chain uses TRBV29-1 and TRBJ2-3; 11 positions match TRBD2. The CDR3 contains 15 residues. Trimming took 0 bases from V and 7 from J; bases not matched to a gene: 6. Germline values: CDR1 SQVTM, CDR2 ANQGSEA. The CDR3 protein is CSVEELAGGGNTQYF. The CDR3 bases are TGCAGCGTTGAAGAGCTAGCGGGGGGAGGGAATACGCAGTATTTT.

CDR3 coding DNA: TGTGCCAGCTCACCACAAGCGCATTGGACGGATACGCAGTATTTT. Its protein is CASSPQAHWTDTQYF. The V call is TRBV18, the J call TRBJ2-3; no definite D call. Germline CDR1 is KGHSH and CDR2 is LQKENI. The CDR3 is 15 amino acids. The germline V and J ends were trimmed by 1 base and 6 bases, with 14 bases remaining between them.

This clone was seen only once. The V and J genes are TRBV7-6 and TRBJ2-7; no clear D gene. The CDR3 covers 11 residues. V was clipped by 5 bases and J by 5 bases, with 7 bases between them. Germline V lookup: CDR1 SGHVS, CDR2 FNYEAQ. The CDR3 region has the DNA TGTGCCAGCAGCCGTGACAACGAGCAGTACTTC. Translation gives CASSRDNEQYF.

The CDR3 nucleotides read TGTGCCAGCAGCTCGCATTTAACTAGCGGGGGTGCGAACACCGGGGAGCTGTTTTTT. Encoded protein: CASSSHLTSGGANTGELFF. The J gene is TRBJ2-2, the V gene TRBV5-6; TRBD2 aligns across 11 bases. Germline loops: CDR1 SGHDT, CDR2 YYEEEE. V lost 3 bases, J lost 0 bases, and 10 bases stayed unmatched. The CDR3 extends over 19 amino acids.

The chain recombines TRBV5-4 with TRBJ1-1; no reliable D call. Germline V gene sequence: CDR1 SGHNT, CDR2 YYREEE (reference sequence). The CDR3 contains 15 residues. Trimming pared 5 bases from V and 1 base from J, leaving 15 bases between. Here the CDR3 DNA reads TGTGCCAGCAGGTCTGTTGGAGGGCAGAACACTGAAGCTTTCTTT. Translating it yields CASRSVGGQNTEAFF.

V is TRBV25-1 and J is TRBJ1-3; D is unclear. V was pared by 10 bases and J by 0 bases, with 7 bases between. Germline CDR1 is MGHDK and CDR2 is SYGVNS. The CDR3 is 12 residues long. This CDR3 reads CATHSSGNTIYF. The CDR3 coding sequence is TGTGCCACCCACAGCTCTGGAAACACCATATATTTT. Variable domain in full (rest from reference TRBV25-1 and TRBJ1-3): EADIYQTPRYLVIGTGKKITLECSQTMGHDKMYWYQQDPGMELHLIHYSYGVNSTEKGDLSSESTVSRIRTEHFPLTLESARPSHTSQYLCATHSSGNTIYFGEGSWLTVV.

The chain combines TRBV5-1 with TRBJ2-3, with D perhaps matching TRBD1 (6 bases). CDR3 length: 14 residues. Trimming took off 4 bases at V and 0 bases at J, with 9 bases between the two ends. Germline CDR1 SGHRS, CDR2 YFSETQ. The CDR3 DNA sequence: TGCGCCAGCAGCGCCAGGGGCAGCACAGATACGCAGTATTTT. Translated: CASSARGSTDTQYF.

The chain couples TRBV27 to TRBJ1-2; TRBD1 matches at 10 bases. The CDR3 is 15 residues long. CDR1 is MNHEY, CDR2 SMNVEV, per germline (reference sequence). The junction had 9 bases not matched to a gene; V was cut back by 7 bases and J by 4 bases. CDR3 nucleotide sequence: TGTGCCAGCACTAGGACAGGGGGGGAGTCCTATGGCTACACCTTC. Translated: CASTRTGGESYGYTF.

The V and J genes are TRBV19 and TRBJ2-7; 7 bases are shared with TRBD2. The CDR3 length is 13 residues. With V trimmed by 4 bases and J by 5 bases, 5 bases remained unmatched. CDR1 is LNHDA, CDR2 SQIVND, per germline (reference sequence). The CDR3 region is CASSRLAGNEQYF. For the CDR3, the DNA is TGTGCCAGTAGTAGACTAGCCGGAAACGAGCAGTACTTC.

This chain uses TRBV19 with TRBJ2-7, with 8 bases aligning to TRBD1. Germline V lookup: CDR1 LNHDA, CDR2 SQIVND (reference sequence). The CDR3 has 15 residues. The V segment lost 1 base and the J segment 5 bases; nucleotides outside the gene matches: 7. The DNA of the CDR3 is TGTGCCAGTAGTATAGGGACAGGGATGGGGAACGAGCAGTACTTC. Translated: CASSIGTGMGNEQYF.